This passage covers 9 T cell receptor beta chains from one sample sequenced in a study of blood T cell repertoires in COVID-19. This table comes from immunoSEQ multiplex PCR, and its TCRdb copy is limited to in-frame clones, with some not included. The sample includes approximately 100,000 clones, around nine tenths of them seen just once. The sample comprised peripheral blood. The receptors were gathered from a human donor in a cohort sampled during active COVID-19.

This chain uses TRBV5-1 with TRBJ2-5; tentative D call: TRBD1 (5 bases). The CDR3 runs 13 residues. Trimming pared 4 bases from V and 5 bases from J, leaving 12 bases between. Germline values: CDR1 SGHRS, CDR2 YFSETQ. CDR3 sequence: CASSQIPGETQYF. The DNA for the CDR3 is TGCGCCAGCAGCCAGATACCAGGGGAGACCCAGTACTTC.

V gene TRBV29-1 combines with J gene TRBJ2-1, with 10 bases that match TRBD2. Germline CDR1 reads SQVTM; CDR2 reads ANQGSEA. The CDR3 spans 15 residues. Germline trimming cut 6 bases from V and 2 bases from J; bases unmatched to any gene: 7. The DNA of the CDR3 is TGCAGCGTAGAGCCGAGCGGGAGGGCCTACAATGAGCAGTTCTTC. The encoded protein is CSVEPSGRAYNEQFF.

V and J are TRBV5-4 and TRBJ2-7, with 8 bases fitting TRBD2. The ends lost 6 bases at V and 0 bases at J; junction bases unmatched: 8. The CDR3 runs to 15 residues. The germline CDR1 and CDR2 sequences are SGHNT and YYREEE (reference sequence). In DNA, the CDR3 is TGTGCCAGCACCCTTCACAGCGGGAGCTCCTACGAGCAGTACTTC. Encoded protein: CASTLHSGSSYEQYF. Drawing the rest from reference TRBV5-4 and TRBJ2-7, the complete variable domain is ETGVTQSPTHLIKTRGQQVTLRCSSQSGHNTVSWYQQALGQGPQFIFQYYREEENGRGNFPPRFSGLQFPNYSSELNVNALELDDSALYLCASTLHSGSSYEQYFGPGTRLTVT.

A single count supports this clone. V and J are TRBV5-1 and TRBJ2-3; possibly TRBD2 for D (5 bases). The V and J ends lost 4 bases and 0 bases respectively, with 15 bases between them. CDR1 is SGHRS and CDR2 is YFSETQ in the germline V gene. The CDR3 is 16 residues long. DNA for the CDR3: TGCGCCAGCAGCCGGGGAGAGGAAGCTAGCACAGATACGCAGTATTTT. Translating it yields CASSRGEEASTDTQYF.

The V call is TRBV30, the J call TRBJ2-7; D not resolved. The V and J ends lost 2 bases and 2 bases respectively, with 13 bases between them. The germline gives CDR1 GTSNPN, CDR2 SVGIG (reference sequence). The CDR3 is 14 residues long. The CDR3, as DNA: TGTGCCTGGAGTTTTGCGAACGCCCCCTACGAGCAGTACTTC. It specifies CAWSFANAPYEQYF.

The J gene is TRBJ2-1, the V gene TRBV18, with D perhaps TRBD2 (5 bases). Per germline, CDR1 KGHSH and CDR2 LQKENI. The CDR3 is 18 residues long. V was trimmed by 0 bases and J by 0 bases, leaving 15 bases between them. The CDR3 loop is CASSPPFDYLGSYNEQFF. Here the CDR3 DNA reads TGTGCCAGCTCACCACCATTTGACTATCTAGGCTCCTACAATGAGCAGTTCTTC.

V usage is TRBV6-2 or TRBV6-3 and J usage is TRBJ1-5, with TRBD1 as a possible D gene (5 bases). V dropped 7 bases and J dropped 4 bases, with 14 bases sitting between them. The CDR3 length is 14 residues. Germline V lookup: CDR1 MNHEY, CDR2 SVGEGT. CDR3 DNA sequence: TGTGCCAGCACCCCTTGGGGCTTTAATCAGCCCCAGCATTTT. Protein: CASTPWGFNQPQHF.

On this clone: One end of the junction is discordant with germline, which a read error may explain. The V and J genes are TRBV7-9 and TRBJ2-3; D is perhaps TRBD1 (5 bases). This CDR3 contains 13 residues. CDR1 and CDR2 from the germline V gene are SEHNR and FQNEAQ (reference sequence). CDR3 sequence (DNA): TGTGCCAGCACCTTAGGGGCCACAGATACGCAGTATTTT. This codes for CASTLGATDTQYF.

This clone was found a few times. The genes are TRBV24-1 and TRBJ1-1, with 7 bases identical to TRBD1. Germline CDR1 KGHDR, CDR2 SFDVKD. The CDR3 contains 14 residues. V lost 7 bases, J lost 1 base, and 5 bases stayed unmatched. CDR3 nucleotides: TGTGCCACCAGGTCGACAGGGCCGAACACTGAAGCTTTCTTT. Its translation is CATRSTGPNTEAFF.